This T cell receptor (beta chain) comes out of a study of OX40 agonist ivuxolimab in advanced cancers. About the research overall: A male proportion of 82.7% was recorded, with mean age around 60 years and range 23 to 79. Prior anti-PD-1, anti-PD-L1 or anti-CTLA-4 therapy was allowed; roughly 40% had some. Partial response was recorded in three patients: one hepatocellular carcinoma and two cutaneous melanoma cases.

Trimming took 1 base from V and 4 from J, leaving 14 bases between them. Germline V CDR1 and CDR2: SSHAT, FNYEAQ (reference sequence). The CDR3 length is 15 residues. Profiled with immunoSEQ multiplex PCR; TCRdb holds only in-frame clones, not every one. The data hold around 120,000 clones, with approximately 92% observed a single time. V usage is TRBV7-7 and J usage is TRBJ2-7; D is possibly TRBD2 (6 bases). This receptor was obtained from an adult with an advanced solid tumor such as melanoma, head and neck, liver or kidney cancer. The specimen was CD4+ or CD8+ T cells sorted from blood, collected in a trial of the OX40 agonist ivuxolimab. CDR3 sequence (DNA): TGTGCCAGCAGCTTAGAGGGAGGTCCGAATTACGAGCAGTACTTC. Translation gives CASSLEGGPNYEQYF.